These T cell receptor beta chains were read from a single sample in a study of T cell repertoires in cytomegalovirus infection. TCRdb independently ran MiXCR on the reads; one entry per CDR3 protein. Of fewer than 550,000 distinct CDR3 sequences in the sample, roughly 12% were seen once. What was sequenced was PBMCs. These receptors all come from a human donor in good health (CMV status not recorded). Some clones in this sample may be carry-over from other donors' samples. The CDR3 runs from the conserved cysteine through the conserved F or W. A D gene is named only where the DNA matches it firmly. The listing skips clone size in some rows; elsewhere it reads once, few, many or a size class.

j_call clone_size v_call d_call cdr3_nt cdr3_aa
TRBJ2-4 NA TRBV19 TRBD2 TGTGCCAGTACCCTTAGCGGGGGCACGGACATTCAGTACTTC CASTLSGGTDIQYF
TRBJ2-5 many TRBV10-3 NA TGTGCCATCAGTGACGGACTCCTAAAAGAGACCCAGTACTTC CAISDGLLKETQYF
TRBJ2-3 few TRBV9 TRBD1 TGTGCCAGCAGCCGGACAGGGCGTGGGAGGACAGATACGCAGTATTTT CASSRTGRGRTDTQYF
TRBJ2-7 many TRBV20-1 TRBD1 TGCAGTGTCCCACAGGGGGCCTACGAGCAGTACTTC CSVPQGAYEQYF
TRBJ2-1 NA TRBV9 TRBD1 TGTGCCAGCAGCGCCGGACAGGGGCGGAATGAGCAGTTCTTC CASSAGQGRNEQFF
TRBJ1-4 many TRBV28 TRBD1 TGTGCCAGCACCAGGACAGGGGGCTCTGAAAAACTGTTTTTT CASTRTGGSEKLFF
TRBJ2-7 many TRBV28 TRBD1 TGTGCCAGCAGTTTACCCGGACAGGCCCAGGCGTACTTC CASSLPGQAQAYF
TRBJ2-3 few TRBV6-5 NA TGTGCCAGCAGTTACTCGATTGGGGTCACAGATACGCAGTATTTT CASSYSIGVTDTQYF
TRBJ1-1 many TRBV12-3/TRBV12-4 TRBD1 TGTGCCAGCGGAATATCTTGGGACAGGGGGCGGCCTGAAGCTTTCTTT CASGISWDRGRPEAFF
TRBJ2-7 many TRBV20-1 NA TGCAGTGCTAGAGTCCCCGGTCCCTACGAGCAGTACTTC CSARVPGPYEQYF
TRBJ2-5 NA TRBV20-1 NA TGCAGTGCTAGTTACTGGGGCAAGGAGACCCAGTACTTC CSASYWGKETQYF
TRBJ2-1 few TRBV5-1 TRBD2 TGCGCCAGCAGCTTAGCGGGACCTTCCTACAATGAGCAGTTCTTC CASSLAGPSYNEQFF
TRBJ2-2 NA TRBV29-1 NA TGCAGCGTTGACAGGGGATTCACCGGGGAGCTGTTTTTT CSVDRGFTGELFF
TRBJ1-3 NA TRBV5-6 NA TGTGCCAGCAGCAAAGGACGGCGCTCTGGAAACACCATATATTTT CASSKGRRSGNTIYF
TRBJ1-4 many TRBV7-2 TRBD1 TGTGCCAGCAGCTCGGATGTTACAGGGGGAAAACTGTTTTTT CASSSDVTGGKLFF
TRBJ2-3 once TRBV7-2 TRBD1 TGTGCCAGCATCGACAGGGGGGGGGCGCAGTATTTT CASIDRGGAQYF
TRBJ2-7 few TRBV6-5 TRBD1 TGTGCCAGCAGTTACCTTCCGGGACAGGACCTCCCCAAGTGGTACTTC CASSYLPGQDLPKWYF
TRBJ2-1 many TRBV27 NA TGTGCCAGCAGTTTATCCGGGGGGCAGTTATACAATGAGCAGTTCTTC CASSLSGGQLYNEQFF
TRBJ1-1 NA TRBV7-9 TRBD1 TGTGCCAGCAGCCCGTTGACAGGGGACGCTGAAGCTTTCTTT CASSPLTGDAEAFF
TRBJ2-5 few TRBV3-1 NA TGTGCCAGCAGTTCCCGGGTCTCTCGGGGGGAGACCCAGTACTTC CASSSRVSRGETQYF
TRBJ1-1 many TRBV11-2 NA TGTGCCAGCAGCTTAGATACCGACACTGAAGCTTTCTTT CASSLDTDTEAFF
TRBJ2-1 many TRBV10-3 TRBD2 TGTGCCATCAGTGGCCTAACGGGAGGACTGAGCTCCTACAATGAGCAGTTCTTC CAISGLTGGLSSYNEQFF
TRBJ2-7 few TRBV6-6 TRBD2 TGTGCCAGCAGTGGCGGGAGAAGCTACGAGCAGTACTTC CASSGGRSYEQYF
TRBJ1-1 few TRBV13 NA TGTGCCAGCAGCTTCGGCAGCGTAACTGAAGCTTTCTTT CASSFGSVTEAFF
TRBJ2-1 NA TRBV20-1 NA TGCAGTGCGGAGGGGACAGCTGGGGGTTTGGGTGAGCAGTTCTTC CSAEGTAGGLGEQFF
TRBJ2-1 many TRBV20-1 NA TGCAGTGCCGGGACCCACAATGAGCAGTTCTTC CSAGTHNEQFF
TRBJ2-5 many TRBV20-1 TRBD1 TGCAGTGCTAGTCCCAGACAGGGGGGACAAGAGACCCAGTACTTC CSASPRQGGQETQYF
TRBJ1-2 many TRBV6-6 TRBD1 TGTGCCAGCAGAATGACAGGGGTTGAGGTTGGCTACACCTTC CASRMTGVEVGYTF
TRBJ2-2 NA TRBV29-1 NA TGCAGCGCCGTCTGGGACGCGAACACCGGGGAGCTGTTTTTT CSAVWDANTGELFF
TRBJ2-7 many TRBV7-2 TRBD2 TGTGCCAGCGGCGGACTAGCGGTAAGCGAGCAGTACTTC CASGGLAVSEQYF
TRBJ1-6 many TRBV5-1 NA TGCGCCAGCAGCTTGGGGGGTCAGAGCTCCTATAATTCACCCCTCCACTTT CASSLGGQSSYNSPLHF
TRBJ1-2 NA TRBV3-1 NA TGTGCCAGCAGCCAGCCGAGAGGGGCAAGAAACTATGGCTACACCTTC CASSQPRGARNYGYTF
TRBJ2-5 few TRBV28 NA TGTGCCAGCAGTTTACCTGGGGGAGATGAGACCCAGTACTTC CASSLPGGDETQYF
TRBJ1-5 many TRBV7-8 TRBD1 TGTGCCAGCAGCATAGACAGGGGTGGTCAGCCCCAGCATTTT CASSIDRGGQPQHF
TRBJ1-1 many TRBV18 NA TGTGCCAGCTCACCGGGGTCGGGACAAGAAGCTTTCTTT CASSPGSGQEAFF
TRBJ1-1 many TRBV3-1 NA TGTGCCAGCAGCCAAGGACATGGGGAGGGAGCTTTCTTT CASSQGHGEGAFF
TRBJ2-7 many TRBV12-3/TRBV12-4 TRBD1 TGTGCCAGCAGCCCGGACAGGGCTTCCCACGAGCAGTACTTC CASSPDRASHEQYF
TRBJ1-2 few TRBV18 NA TGTGCCAGCTCACCATCCCCCGGGACGGACGATGGCTACACCTTC CASSPSPGTDDGYTF
TRBJ2-2 NA TRBV6-6 TRBD2 TGTGCCAACCCTAGCGGGACGGGGCCCGGGGAGCTGTTTTTT CANPSGTGPGELFF
TRBJ2-1 NA TRBV19 TRBD1 TGTGCCAGCGCCCAAGGACAGGGCCGCAATGAGCAGTTCTTC CASAQGQGRNEQFF
TRBJ2-7 many TRBV5-1 NA TGCGCCAGCAGCTTCTCGGACAGTCCTTCCTACGAGCAGTACTTC CASSFSDSPSYEQYF
TRBJ2-3 few TRBV4-2 NA TGTGCCAGCAGCCCTGGGAGAGGTCGAGATACGCAGTATTTT CASSPGRGRDTQYF
TRBJ1-3 many TRBV7-8 NA TGTGCCAGCAGCTTAGCGTTTGGGGAAGGAAACACCATATATTTT CASSLAFGEGNTIYF
TRBJ1-2 many TRBV11-2 TRBD1 TGTGCCAGCAGCTTACAGGGGGCTGGCTACACCTTC CASSLQGAGYTF
TRBJ2-5 NA TRBV12-3/TRBV12-4 TRBD2 TGTGCCAGCAGTTCTGATGGGGGGGGTCAAGAGACCCAGTACTTC CASSSDGGGQETQYF